A single sample gave rise to the 23 T cell receptor beta chains below, sequenced in a study of cytomegalovirus exposure and HLA in healthy donors. The study ran its PCR with 60 Vbeta and 13 Jbeta primers. Libraries were prepared by immunoSEQ multiplex PCR; TCRdb keeps only in-frame clonotypes and omits some of them. The sample has roughly 130,000 clones, roughly 68% seen once. The specimen sequenced was PBMCs. These receptors all come from a woman aged 45-60 years in good health and CMV-seropositive.

This sequence joins TRBV27 and TRBJ1-2, with 8 bases lining up with TRBD1. The germline gives CDR1 MNHEY, CDR2 SMNVEV (reference sequence). The CDR3 spans 12 residues. V lost 7 bases to trimming and J lost 8 bases; unmatched junction nucleotides: 6. The CDR3 DNA sequence: TGTGCCAGCATCGACAGGGGAGGAGGCTACACCTTC. Amino acids: CASIDRGGGYTF.

A word on this clone: Other DNA sequences in this sample translate to the same CDR3. The chain is built from TRBV27 and TRBJ1-2; 10 bases fit TRBD1. V shed 6 bases and J 7 bases; nucleotides not matched to a gene: 11. This CDR3 has 15 residues. CDR1 MNHEY and CDR2 SMNVEV come from the germline V gene (reference sequence). The CDR3 protein is CASRRRQGALSGYTF. As DNA, the CDR3 is TGTGCCAGCAGGCGAAGACAGGGGGCGCTTAGTGGCTACACCTTC.

The chain has TRBV27 and TRBJ2-3; no firm D call. The CDR3 spans 15 residues. The germline CDR1 and CDR2 sequences are MNHEY and SMNVEV (reference sequence). V lost 6 bases to trimming and J lost 2 bases, with 15 bases between them. The DNA for the CDR3 is TGTGCCAGCAGGAGCACGTCTCGGTACACAGATACGCAGTATTTT. This codes for CASRSTSRYTDTQYF.

This clone has only a few counts. The V call is TRBV19, the J call TRBJ2-2; weak D call: TRBD1 (5 bases). Germline CDR1 LNHDA, CDR2 SQIVND (reference sequence). This CDR3 spans 14 amino acids. V shed 7 bases and J shed 7 bases, with 16 bases lying between them. The chain's CDR3 is CASISRDRVGELFF. The CDR3 DNA reads TGTGCCAGTATTTCCAGGGATAGGGTCGGGGAGCTGTTTTTT.

The V and J genes are TRBV27 and TRBJ1-4, with no clear D. CDR3 length: 13 residues. V was cut by 8 bases and J by 5 bases, with 12 bases left in between. In germline, CDR1 is MNHEY, CDR2 SMNVEV (reference sequence). This CDR3 is CASGPRKNEKLFF. DNA for the CDR3: TGTGCCAGCGGGCCCAGAAAAAATGAAAAACTGTTTTTT.

The rearrangement uses TRBV29-1 and TRBJ1-1; 7 bases are a match to TRBD1. The ends lost 5 bases at V and 4 bases at J; junction bases unmatched: 4. Germline lookup yields CDR1 SQVTM and CDR2 ANQGSEA. This CDR3 is built from 12 residues. The CDR3 bases are TGCAGCGTTCCAAGGGGGCCCACTGAAGCTTTCTTT. This sequence encodes CSVPRGPTEAFF.

This clone has just a few counts. The germline gene is not matched at one end of the junction; a read error may be the cause. The genes are TRBV7-9 and TRBJ1-4; D uncertain. The CDR3 extends over 15 amino acids. Germline values: CDR1 SEHNR, CDR2 FQNEAQ (reference sequence). This CDR3 is CSSSFGAVGYEKLFF. The CDR3 nucleotides are TGTTCCAGCAGCTTCGGAGCTGTTGGGTATGAAAAACTGTTTTTT.

The V gene is TRBV5-1, the J gene TRBJ2-7, with D perhaps matching TRBD1 (5 bases). The V gene lost 5 bases and the J gene lost 0 bases, with 9 bases spanning the gap. Germline CDR1 reads SGHRS; CDR2 reads YFSETQ. The length of the CDR3 is 13 residues. CDR3 nucleotides: TGCGCCAGCAGGGACATTAGCTCCTACGAGCAGTACTTC. Translation: CASRDISSYEQYF.

The rearrangement joins TRBV5-8 to TRBJ2-5; D perhaps matches TRBD2 (5 bases). Trimming pared 4 bases from V and 2 bases from J, leaving 12 bases between. The CDR3 has 14 amino acids. Germline values: CDR1 SGHTS, CDR2 YDEGEE. In nucleotides, the CDR3 is TGTGCCAGCAGCCCGCGGACTGTACAAGAGACCCAGTACTTC. As protein: CASSPRTVQETQYF.

The chain is built from TRBV2 and TRBJ2-5; 12 bases are shared with TRBD1. V gave up 6 bases and J gave up 5 bases; unmatched junction bases: 4. This CDR3 is 14 amino acids long. The germline CDR1 and CDR2 sequences are SNHLY and FYNNEI. CDR3 residues: CASRVGTGGETQYF. CDR3 bases: TGTGCCAGCAGGGTCGGGACAGGGGGCGAGACCCAGTACTTC.

The V call is TRBV6-1, the J call TRBJ2-7; a possible D gene is TRBD2 (5 bases). Deletions cut 6 bases from V and 3 bases from J, with 12 bases between. Germline values: CDR1 MNHNS, CDR2 SASEGT. CDR3 length: 13 amino acids. The CDR3 loop reads CASSGLGRYEQYF. Here the CDR3 DNA reads TGTGCCAGCAGCGGACTGGGCCGCTACGAGCAGTACTTC.

The CDR3 DNA sequence: TGTGCCAGCAGTACAACCACAGGATCCTATGGCTACACCTTC. Its translation is CASSTTTGSYGYTF. V gene TRBV6-1 combines with J gene TRBJ1-2; D is perhaps TRBD1 (5 bases). This CDR3 is built from 14 residues. Germline V gene lookup returns CDR1 MNHNS and CDR2 SASEGT. V dropped 5 bases and J dropped 4 bases, with 14 bases sitting between them.

The chain uses TRBV11-2 and TRBJ1-1; 7 bases align to TRBD1. Germline values: CDR1 SGHAT, CDR2 FQNNGV. With 5 bases clipped from V and 11 bases from J, the junction kept 8 bases outside the gene matches. The CDR3 length is 12 residues. CDR3 sequence (DNA): TGTGCCAGCAGCCGACAGGGCACCGGCGCTTTCTTT. Protein sequence: CASSRQGTGAFF.

In its sample, this clone was seen a few times. V gene TRBV4-1 combines with J gene TRBJ1-1; tentative D call: TRBD1 (5 bases). CDR3 size: 15 residues. V shed 0 bases and J shed 11 bases, with 19 bases lying between them. The germline gives CDR1 MGHRA, CDR2 YSYEKL. The CDR3 region is CASSQDTDSAMGAFF. The CDR3 DNA follows: TGCGCCAGCAGCCAAGATACCGACAGTGCAATGGGTGCTTTCTTT.

This clone was recorded once. The CDR3 nucleotides are TGTGCCAGCAGCTTCGCACGGTCCTACGAGCAGTACTTC. Its translation: CASSFARSYEQYF. The chain joins TRBV5-6 to TRBJ2-5, with unresolved D. The assigned J gene may be wrong: the sequence end matches TRBJ2-7 better. The CDR3 spans 13 residues. Germline V gene sequence: CDR1 SGHDT, CDR2 YYEEEE.

The chain combines TRBV19 with TRBJ2-5; 7 bases are a match to TRBD2. The CDR3 runs to 13 residues. V trimming: 6 bases; J trimming: 4 bases; junction bases outside the gene matches: 5. The V gene's germline CDR1 is LNHDA and CDR2 SQIVND (reference sequence). CDR3 amino acids: CASRLANGETQYF. In nucleotides, the CDR3 is TGTGCCAGTAGACTAGCGAATGGAGAGACCCAGTACTTC.

This clone was counted a few times. This chain links TRBV6-5 with TRBJ2-7; 9 bases agree with TRBD1. V was pared by 4 bases and J by 5 bases, with 6 bases of the junction left unmatched. The CDR3 has 14 residues. Germline values: CDR1 MNHEY, CDR2 SVGAGI. The CDR3 protein is CASSSSHRGHEQYF. The CDR3 coding sequence is TGTGCCAGCAGTTCCTCTCACAGGGGGCACGAGCAGTACTTC.

V is TRBV19 and J is TRBJ2-3; D is perhaps TRBD2 (5 bases). The CDR3 contains 16 residues. Per the germline V gene, CDR1 is LNHDA and CDR2 is SQIVND (reference sequence). The germline V and J ends were trimmed by 3 bases and 6 bases, with 19 bases remaining between them. In DNA, the CDR3 is TGTGCCAGTAGTATTCCGGCCGCGGGTAAGGTGGATACGCAGTATTTT. Protein: CASSIPAAGKVDTQYF.

This chain joins TRBV5-4 and TRBJ2-3; TRBD2 aligns across 12 bases. Trimming at V came to 0 bases and at J to 5 bases, leaving 4 bases not matched to a gene. The CDR3 is 16 amino acids. The V gene's germline CDR1 is SGHNT and CDR2 YYREEE (reference sequence). The CDR3 DNA reads as TGTGCCAGCAGCTTGGGAGGACTAGCGGGGAAAGATACGCAGTATTTT. Its protein is CASSLGGLAGKDTQYF.

The chain uses TRBV28 and TRBJ2-7; D unclear. Germline CDR1 and CDR2: MDHEN and SYDVKM. This CDR3 spans 13 amino acids. V lost 2 bases and J lost 6, with 11 bases in between. CDR3 DNA sequence: TGTGCCAGCAGTTTAAATCACGCGCTCGAGCAGTACTTC. Translation gives CASSLNHALEQYF.

The chain uses TRBV19 and TRBJ1-5; the match to TRBD1 covers 8 bases. CDR3 length: 15 residues. The V and J ends lost 6 bases and 6 bases, in that order; junction bases with no gene match: 10. Germline-derived CDR1 and CDR2 are LNHDA and SQIVND (reference sequence). The CDR3 nucleotides are TGTGCCAGTAGCCTTCCGGGACAGGTTTTTCAGCCCCAGCATTTT. The encoded protein is CASSLPGQVFQPQHF.

The chain joins TRBV19 to TRBJ1-5; D uncertain. The CDR3 totals 13 residues. V was pared by 5 bases and J by 8 bases, with 13 bases between. CDR1 and CDR2 from the germline V gene are LNHDA and SQIVND (reference sequence). CDR3 loop: CASSAQRDEPQHF. CDR3 DNA sequence: TGTGCCAGTAGTGCCCAACGGGATGAGCCCCAGCATTTT.

Here the CDR3 reads CASSPEGGAYGANVLTF. The CDR3 DNA reads as TGTGCCAGCAGTCCGGAGGGGGGGGCCTATGGGGCCAACGTCCTGACTTTC. The rearrangement links TRBV6-4 to TRBJ2-6; a possible D gene is TRBD2 (7 bases). The germline V and J ends were trimmed by 5 bases and 3 bases, with 17 bases remaining between them. Germline assignment: CDR1 MRHNA and CDR2 SNTAGT. There are 17 residues in the CDR3.